Given below is one TCR beta chain in context. Its target is not known. CDR3 length equals 15 residues. V dropped 2 bases and J dropped 5; count of bases not matched to a gene: 6. CDR1 and CDR2 from the germline V gene are MRHNA and SNTAGT. The data were produced by immunoSEQ multiplex PCR, yet TCRdb's version contains in-frame clones alone and is incomplete. This table has around 82,000 clones, about four fifths appearing once. The data originate from a study of identifying expanded T cells in peripheral blood. Regarding the study as a whole: Differentially abundant clones: about 1.1 between replicates, around 17 at approximately 14 days, 19 to 20 at four. Across healthy donors, higher total template counts meant significantly greater roughly 2-week count variance.

During the collection period, no donor immune events like infections were recorded. The chain combines TRBV6-4 with TRBJ2-7, with TRBD2 identical over 10 bases. What was sequenced was blood. The receptor comes from a person between 18 and 75 years old in good health. The CDR3 nucleotides are TGTGCCAGCAGTGACCAAGCGGGAGGGAAGGACGAGCAGTACTTC. It translates to CASSDQAGGKDEQYF.